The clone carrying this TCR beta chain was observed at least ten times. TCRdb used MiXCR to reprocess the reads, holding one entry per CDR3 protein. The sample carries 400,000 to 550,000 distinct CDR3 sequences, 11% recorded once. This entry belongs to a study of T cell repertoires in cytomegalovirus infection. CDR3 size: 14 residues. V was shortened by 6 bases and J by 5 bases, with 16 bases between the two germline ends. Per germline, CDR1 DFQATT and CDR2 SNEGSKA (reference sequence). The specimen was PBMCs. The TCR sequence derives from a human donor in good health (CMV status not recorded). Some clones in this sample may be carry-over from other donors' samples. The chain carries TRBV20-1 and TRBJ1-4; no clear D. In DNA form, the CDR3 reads TGCAGTGCCCCCCCCGGGGATTTCAATGAAAAACTGTTTTTT. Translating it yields CSAPPGDFNEKLFF.